This T cell receptor beta chain was sequenced during a study of blood T cell repertoires in COVID-19. The wider study: The United States, Italy and Spain were the sources of the acute and convalescent COVID-19 samples. T cells, B-cell-depleted T cells, or PBMCs provided the cDNA or gDNA that served as material.

Germline V lookup: CDR1 LGHNA, CDR2 YNFKEQ. J gave up 8 bases and V 1 base, and 7 bases lay outside the gene matches. CDR3 size: 16 residues. Original handling: By means of reference gene primer amplification, nucleated cell counts were estimated. Libraries were prepared by immunoSEQ multiplex PCR; TCRdb keeps only in-frame clonotypes and omits some of them. For V, J and clone size, that table is used; D and trimming come from the DNA. The table has around 240,000 clones, 83% seen once. Sequencing used peripheral blood. This sequence joins TRBV4-2 and TRBJ2-1; 11 bases align to TRBD1. The clonotype was recovered from a woman in her forties or fifties with acute or convalescent COVID-19. This chain's CDR3 is CASSQGGTGGPDEQFF. As DNA, the CDR3 is TGTGCCAGCAGCCAAGGCGGGACAGGGGGTCCCGATGAGCAGTTCTTC.